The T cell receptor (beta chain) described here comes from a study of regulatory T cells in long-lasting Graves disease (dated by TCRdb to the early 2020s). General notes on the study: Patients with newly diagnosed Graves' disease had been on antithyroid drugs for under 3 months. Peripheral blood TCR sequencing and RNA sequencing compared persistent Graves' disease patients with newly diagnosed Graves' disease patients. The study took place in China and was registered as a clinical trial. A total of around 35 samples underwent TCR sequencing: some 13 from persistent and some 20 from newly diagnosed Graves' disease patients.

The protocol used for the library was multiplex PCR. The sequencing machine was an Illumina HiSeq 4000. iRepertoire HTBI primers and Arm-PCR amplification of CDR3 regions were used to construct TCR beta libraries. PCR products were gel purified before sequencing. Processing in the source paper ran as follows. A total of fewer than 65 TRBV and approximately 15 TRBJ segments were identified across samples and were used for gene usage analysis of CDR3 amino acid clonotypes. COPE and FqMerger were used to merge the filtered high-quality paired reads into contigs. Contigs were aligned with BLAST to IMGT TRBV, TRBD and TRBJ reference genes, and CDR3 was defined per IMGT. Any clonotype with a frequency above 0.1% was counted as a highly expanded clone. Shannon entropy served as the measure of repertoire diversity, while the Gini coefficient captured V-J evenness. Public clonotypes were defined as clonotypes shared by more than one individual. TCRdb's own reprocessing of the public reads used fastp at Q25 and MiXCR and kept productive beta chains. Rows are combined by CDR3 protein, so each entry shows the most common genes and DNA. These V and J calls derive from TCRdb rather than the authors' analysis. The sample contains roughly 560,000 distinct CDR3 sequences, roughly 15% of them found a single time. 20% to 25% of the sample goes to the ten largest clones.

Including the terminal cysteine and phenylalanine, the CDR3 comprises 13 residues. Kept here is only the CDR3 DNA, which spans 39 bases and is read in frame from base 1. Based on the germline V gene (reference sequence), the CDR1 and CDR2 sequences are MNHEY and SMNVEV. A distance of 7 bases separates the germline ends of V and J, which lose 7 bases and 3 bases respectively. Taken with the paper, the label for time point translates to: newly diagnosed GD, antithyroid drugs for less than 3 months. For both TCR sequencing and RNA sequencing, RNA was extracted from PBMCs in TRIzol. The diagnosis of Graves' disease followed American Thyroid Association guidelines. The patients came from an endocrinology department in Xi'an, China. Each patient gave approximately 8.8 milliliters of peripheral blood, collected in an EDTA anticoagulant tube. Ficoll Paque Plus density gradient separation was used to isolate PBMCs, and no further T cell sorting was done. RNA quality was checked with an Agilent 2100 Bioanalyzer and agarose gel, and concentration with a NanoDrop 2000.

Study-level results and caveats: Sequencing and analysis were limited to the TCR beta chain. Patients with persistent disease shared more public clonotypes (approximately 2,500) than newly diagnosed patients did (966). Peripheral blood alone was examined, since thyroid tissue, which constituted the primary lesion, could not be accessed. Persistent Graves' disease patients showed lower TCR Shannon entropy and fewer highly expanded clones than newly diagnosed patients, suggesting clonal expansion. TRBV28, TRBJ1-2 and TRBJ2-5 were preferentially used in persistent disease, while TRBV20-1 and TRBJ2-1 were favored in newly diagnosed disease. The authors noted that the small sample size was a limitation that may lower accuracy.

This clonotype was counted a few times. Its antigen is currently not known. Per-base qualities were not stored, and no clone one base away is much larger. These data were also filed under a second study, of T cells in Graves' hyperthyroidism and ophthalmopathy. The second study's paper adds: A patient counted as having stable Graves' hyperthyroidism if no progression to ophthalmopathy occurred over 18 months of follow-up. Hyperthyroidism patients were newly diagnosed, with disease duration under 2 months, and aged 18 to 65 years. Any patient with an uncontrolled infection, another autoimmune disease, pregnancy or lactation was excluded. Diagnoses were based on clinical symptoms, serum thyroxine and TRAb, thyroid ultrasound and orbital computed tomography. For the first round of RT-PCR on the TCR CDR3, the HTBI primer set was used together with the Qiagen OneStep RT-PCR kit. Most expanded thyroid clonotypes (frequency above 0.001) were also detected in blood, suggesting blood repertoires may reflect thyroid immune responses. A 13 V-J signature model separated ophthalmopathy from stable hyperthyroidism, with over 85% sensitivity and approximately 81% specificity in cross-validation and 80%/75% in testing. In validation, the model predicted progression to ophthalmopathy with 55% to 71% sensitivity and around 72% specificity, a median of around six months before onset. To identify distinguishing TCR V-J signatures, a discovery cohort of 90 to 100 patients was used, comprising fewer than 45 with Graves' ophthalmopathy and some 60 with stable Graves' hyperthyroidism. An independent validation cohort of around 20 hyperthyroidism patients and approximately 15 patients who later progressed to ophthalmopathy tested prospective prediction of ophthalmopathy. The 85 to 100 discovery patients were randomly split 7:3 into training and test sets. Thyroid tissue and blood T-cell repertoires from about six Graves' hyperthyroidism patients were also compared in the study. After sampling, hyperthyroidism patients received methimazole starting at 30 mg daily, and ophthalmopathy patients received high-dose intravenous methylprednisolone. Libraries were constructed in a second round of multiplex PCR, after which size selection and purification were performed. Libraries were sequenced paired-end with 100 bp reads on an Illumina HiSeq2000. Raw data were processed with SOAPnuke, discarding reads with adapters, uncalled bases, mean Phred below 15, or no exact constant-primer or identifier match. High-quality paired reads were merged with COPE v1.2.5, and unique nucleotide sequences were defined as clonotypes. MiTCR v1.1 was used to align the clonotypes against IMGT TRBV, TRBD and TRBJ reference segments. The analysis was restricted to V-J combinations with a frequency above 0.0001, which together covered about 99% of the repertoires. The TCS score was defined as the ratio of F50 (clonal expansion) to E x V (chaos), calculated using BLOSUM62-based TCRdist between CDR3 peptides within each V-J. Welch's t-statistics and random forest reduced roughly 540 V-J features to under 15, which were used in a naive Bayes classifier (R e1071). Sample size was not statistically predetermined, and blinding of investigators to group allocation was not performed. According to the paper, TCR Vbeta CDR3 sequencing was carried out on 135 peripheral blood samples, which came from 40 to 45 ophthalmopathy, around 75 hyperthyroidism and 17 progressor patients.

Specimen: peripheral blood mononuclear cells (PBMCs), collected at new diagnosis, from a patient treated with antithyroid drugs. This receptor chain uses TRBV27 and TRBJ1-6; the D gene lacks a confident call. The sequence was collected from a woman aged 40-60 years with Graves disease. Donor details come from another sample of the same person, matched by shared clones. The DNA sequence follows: TGTGCCAGCACGGATATCTATAATTCACCCCTCCACTTT. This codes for CASTDIYNSPLHF.